The 21 T cell receptor beta chains below come from one sample, sequenced in a study of blood T cell repertoires in COVID-19 (dated by TCRdb to the early 2020s). Library preparation used the immunoSEQ multiplex PCR assay. Here the immuneACCESS table is served through TCRdb, limited to in-frame sequences with V and J called. Missing clones are a known gap in these copies; in checked studies unresolved V genes cover under half, and the rest lacks a known reason. Recorded for this sample are tens of thousands of clones; around 84% of them occurred a single time. Clones ranked in the top ten supply about 13% of the sample. Sequenced input: peripheral blood. The receptor source for this set is an older woman in a cohort sampled during active COVID-19.

This chain uses TRBV24-1 with TRBJ2-2, with TRBD1 matching over 9 bases. The germline CDR1 and CDR2 sequences are KGHDR and SFDVKD. This CDR3 region has 16 residues. J was trimmed by 5 bases and V by 5 bases; bases with no gene match: 8. CDR3 amino acids: CATSGTTGGGTGELFF. For the CDR3, the DNA is TGTGCCACCAGTGGAACGACAGGGGGAGGGACCGGGGAGCTGTTTTTT.

This clone was observed a few times. The CDR3 protein is CASSIFAGGDNEQFF. For the CDR3, the DNA is TGTGCCAGTAGTATCTTTGCGGGAGGGGACAATGAGCAGTTCTTC. The chain links TRBV19 to TRBJ2-1, with 9 bases that match TRBD2. This CDR3 is built from 15 residues. The V gene end was trimmed by 3 bases and the J gene end by 5 bases; junction bases not matched to a gene: 5. Germline V gives CDR1 LNHDA, CDR2 SQIVND (reference sequence).

CDR3 DNA sequence: TGTGCCAGCAGTGCCGCGGGATGGCAGTTCTTC. The encoded protein is CASSAAGWQFF. The rearrangement links TRBV2 to TRBJ2-1; D may be TRBD2 (6 bases). Trimming took off 4 bases at V and 12 bases at J, with 10 bases between the two ends. CDR1 SNHLY and CDR2 FYNNEI come from the germline V gene. This CDR3 has 11 residues.

The chain's CDR3 is CASSYHSGAGGETQYF. The CDR3 DNA is TGTGCCAGCAGCTATCACAGCGGGGCTGGGGGGGAGACCCAGTACTTC. V usage is TRBV7-9 and J usage is TRBJ2-5; 7 nucleotides match TRBD2. CDR1 SEHNR and CDR2 FQNEAQ come from the germline V gene (reference sequence). J lost 5 bases, V lost 4 bases, and 13 bases had no gene match. The CDR3 totals 16 residues.

This clone showed up just once. This rearrangement joins TRBV5-1 to TRBJ1-3, with D unclear. Germline V gene sequence: CDR1 SGHRS, CDR2 YFSETQ. The CDR3 runs 15 residues. V lost 4 bases, J lost 4 bases, and 15 bases lay in between. The CDR3 is CASSPLDSNGNTIYF. In nucleotides, the CDR3 is TGCGCCAGCAGCCCCTTGGACTCGAACGGAAACACCATATATTTT.

The CDR3 DNA follows: TGTGCCAGCAGCCTCGATAGAACTTTCTATGGCTACACCTTC. This sequence encodes CASSLDRTFYGYTF. This chain uses TRBV7-8 with TRBJ1-2; D ambiguous. The CDR3 has 14 amino acids. With 5 bases removed from V and 4 bases from J, the gap between germline ends came to 14 bases. Germline-derived CDR1 and CDR2 are SGHVS and FQNEAQ.

J is TRBJ1-1 and V is TRBV7-9, with 7 bases identical to TRBD1. This CDR3 region has 13 residues. After removal of 1 base from V and 9 bases from J, the junction contained 5 bases not matched to a gene. CDR1 is SEHNR and CDR2 is FQNEAQ in the germline V gene (reference sequence). CDR3 region: CASSLGTGNQAFF. Here the CDR3 DNA reads TGTGCCAGCAGCTTAGGGACAGGAAATCAAGCTTTCTTT.

This clone is medium-sized by share. The V and J genes are TRBV28 and TRBJ1-2; 10 bases line up with TRBD1. The CDR3 has 16 residues. CDR1 MDHEN and CDR2 SYDVKM come from the germline V gene. The trim removed 5 bases at V and 6 bases at J, leaving 12 bases unmatched. The CDR3 nucleotides read TGTGCCAGCAGTATCAACCCGACAGGGGGCTTCGATGGCTACACCTTC. Translation: CASSINPTGGFDGYTF.

This chain uses TRBV29-1 with TRBJ1-2; 10 bases match TRBD1. Germline lookup yields CDR1 SQVTM and CDR2 ANQGSEA. V gave up 5 bases and J gave up 5 bases; unmatched junction bases: 2. This CDR3 is built from 12 residues. In DNA form, the CDR3 reads TGCAGCGTTAGGGGACAGGGGTATGGCTACACCTTC. It translates to CSVRGQGYGYTF.

The chain uses TRBV18 and TRBJ1-1, with D possibly TRBD1 on 5 matching bases. The germline V and J ends were trimmed by 3 bases and 3 bases, with 20 bases remaining between them. In germline, CDR1 is KGHSH, CDR2 LQKENI. CDR3 length equals 17 residues. The CDR3 DNA sequence: TGTGCCAGCTCACCCTACAACGGTGCGGGGACGGACACTGAAGCTTTCTTT. Translating gives CASSPYNGAGTDTEAFF.

The chain couples TRBV24-1 to TRBJ2-1; TRBD2 aligns across 8 bases. Per germline, CDR1 KGHDR and CDR2 SFDVKD. The V and J ends lost 1 base and 8 bases, in that order; junction bases with no gene match: 9. CDR3 length: 16 residues. DNA of the CDR3: TGTGCCACCAGTGATTTTGGGACTAGGACTGGCGATGAGCAGTTCTTC. Encoded protein: CATSDFGTRTGDEQFF.

The genes are TRBV11-2 and TRBJ2-2, with no clear D. This CDR3 is built from 13 residues. The germline CDR1 and CDR2 sequences are SGHAT and FQNNGV. The V end lost 0 bases, the J end lost 9 bases, and 8 bases lay between the germline ends. This CDR3 reads CASSLDRLRELFF. DNA for the CDR3: TGTGCCAGCAGCTTAGACAGGCTGAGGGAGCTGTTTTTT.

The rearrangement joins TRBV3-1 (or the pseudogene TRBV3-2) to TRBJ2-5; D is possibly TRBD1 (6 bases). V dropped 0 bases and J dropped 3 bases, with 8 bases sitting between them. CDR1 and CDR2 (germline): LGHDT, YNNKEL (reference sequence). The CDR3 extends over 14 amino acids. This chain's CDR3 is CASSQDRTEETQYF. Written as DNA, the CDR3 is TGTGCCAGCAGCCAAGATAGGACAGAAGAGACCCAGTACTTC.

The chain uses TRBV7-2 and TRBJ1-2; 12 bases agree with TRBD1. V dropped 7 bases and J dropped 6; count of bases not matched to a gene: 12. CDR1 is SGHTA and CDR2 is FQGNSA in the germline V gene. The CDR3 runs to 16 residues. CDR3: CASTSGTGGRVNGYTF. CDR3 coding DNA: TGTGCCAGCACCTCTGGGACAGGGGGCAGGGTAAATGGCTACACCTTC.

The chain couples TRBV11-2 to TRBJ1-1; the D gene is possibly TRBD1 (5 bases). The CDR3 spans 14 residues. The V gene lost 4 bases and the J gene lost 1 base, with 10 bases spanning the gap. CDR1 SGHAT and CDR2 FQNNGV come from the germline V gene. The CDR3 nucleotides are TGTGCCAGCAGCTCCCAGGGAACGAACACTGAAGCTTTCTTT. This translates into CASSSQGTNTEAFF.

The J gene is TRBJ2-7, the V gene TRBV5-1; 11 bases are shared with TRBD1. Trimming removed 4 bases from V and 3 bases from J; junction bases left unmatched: 6. The CDR3 sequence is 15 residues long. Germline V gene sequence: CDR1 SGHRS, CDR2 YFSETQ. The CDR3 bases are TGCGCCAGCAGCCCGGCGGGACAGGGGGTCTACGAGCAGTACTTC. It encodes CASSPAGQGVYEQYF. Complete variable domain (other parts from reference TRBV5-1 and TRBJ2-7): KAGVTQTPRYLIKTRGQQVTLSCSPISGHRSVSWYQQTPGQGLQFLFEYFSETQRNKGNFPGRFSGRQFSNSRSEMNVSTLELGDSALYLCASSPAGQGVYEQYFGPGTRLTVT.

The rearrangement uses TRBV28 and TRBJ2-6; TRBD1 is a possible D gene (6 bases). The CDR3 runs to 14 residues. CDR1 is MDHEN, CDR2 SYDVKM, per germline. V was trimmed by 5 bases and J by 2 bases, leaving 7 bases between them. This CDR3 is CASSTGTGANVLTF. As DNA, the CDR3 is TGTGCCAGCAGTACAGGGACTGGGGCCAACGTCCTGACTTTC.

The rearrangement uses TRBV12-3 or TRBV12-4 and TRBJ2-5, with D maybe TRBD1 (5 bases). The CDR3 is 13 residues long. V gave up 6 bases and J gave up 0 bases, with 8 bases separating them. The CDR3 loop is CASRRGYQETQYF. CDR3 bases: TGTGCCAGCAGAAGGGGCTACCAAGAGACCCAGTACTTC.

The chain recombines TRBV5-6 with TRBJ2-1; TRBD2 aligns across 9 bases. V lost 2 bases and J lost 10; bases outside the gene matches: 13. In germline, CDR1 is SGHDT, CDR2 YYEEEE. The CDR3 length is 16 residues. The CDR3: CASSFRGSGRRGEQFF. CDR3 bases: TGTGCCAGCAGCTTTAGGGGTAGCGGGAGACGTGGGGAGCAGTTCTTC.

This rearrangement joins TRBV6-6 to TRBJ1-3; 7 nucleotides align to TRBD1. CDR1 is MNHNY, CDR2 SVGAGI, per germline (reference sequence). The V segment lost 5 bases and the J segment 4 bases; nucleotides outside the gene matches: 8. The CDR3 totals 15 residues. The CDR3 coding sequence is TGTGCCAGCAGTCTTCCGACAGGGAGGGGAAACACCATATATTTT. Protein sequence: CASSLPTGRGNTIYF.

The rearrangement links TRBV6-1 to TRBJ1-2; tentatively, D is TRBD1 (5 bases). The germline gives CDR1 MNHNS, CDR2 SASEGT. This CDR3 spans 12 amino acids. V lost 6 bases and J 8 bases, leaving 13 bases between the germline ends. This CDR3 reads CASRTPGDGYTF. The CDR3 DNA follows: TGTGCCAGCAGGACCCCGGGGGACGGCTACACCTTC.